These T cell receptor beta chains were read from a single sample in a study of Graves' ophthalmopathy and Graves' hyperthyroidism. MiXCR was run by TCRdb on the multiplex PCR reads, yielding one entry per CDR3 protein. The table lists approximately 150,000 distinct CDR3 sequences, around two fifths of them singletons. What was sequenced was peripheral blood. All receptors derive from a man aged 25-45 years with Graves' ophthalmopathy. Each CDR3 is given with its conserved first and last residue. Fields, in order: J gene, V gene, D gene, clone size, CDR3 protein, CDR3 DNA. A D gene is named only where the DNA matches it firmly. Expanded clones get a size class; other rows say once, few or many, or leave the size out.

>TRBJ1-2|TRBV19|.|many
CASRPARDYGYTF
TGTGCCAGTCGTCCCGCGCGGGACTATGGCTACACCTTC
>TRBJ2-5|TRBV15|TRBD1|.
CATSRRQGAIQETQYF
TGTGCCACCAGCAGAAGACAGGGGGCGATCCAAGAGACCCAGTACTTC
>TRBJ2-4|TRBV20-1|TRBD2|many
CSAREAGGRDIQYF
TGCAGTGCTAGAGAAGCGGGAGGACGGGACATTCAGTACTTC
>TRBJ1-1|TRBV7-2|.|.
CASSLWDATEAFF
TGTGCCAGCAGCTTATGGGACGCCACTGAAGCTTTCTTT
>TRBJ1-1|TRBV7-2|.|.
CASSLSWGDTEAFF
TGTGCCAGCAGCTTATCCTGGGGCGACACTGAAGCTTTCTTT
>TRBJ1-1|TRBV6-1|TRBD1|.
CASSPGTGGSLGTEAFF
TGTGCCAGCAGTCCCGGGACAGGGGGCTCATTGGGCACTGAAGCTTTCTTT
>TRBJ1-2|TRBV19|TRBD1|.
CASSIRTGADNYGYTF
TGTGCCAGTAGTATAAGGACAGGGGCTGATAACTATGGCTACACCTTC
>TRBJ2-7|TRBV7-2|.|many
CASREPQDYEQYF
TGTGCCAGCAGGGAGCCACAGGATTACGAGCAGTACTTC
>TRBJ2-7|TRBV18|TRBD2|many
CASSTGGGRGSYEQYF
TGTGCCAGCTCCACCGGTGGCGGGAGGGGCTCCTACGAGCAGTACTTC
>TRBJ1-1|TRBV11-1|.|many
CASSLRGGNTEAFF
TGTGCCAGCAGCTTAAGGGGAGGGAACACTGAAGCTTTCTTT
>TRBJ1-1|TRBV28|.|few
CASSPAAGGAGEAFF
TGTGCCAGCAGCCCCGCCGCCGGGGGCGCGGGTGAAGCTTTCTTT